One and the same sample provided the 25 T cell receptor beta chains below, sequenced in a study of shared clonotypes between healthy human individuals. TCRdb's copy holds only in-frame clones and misses some; the assay was immunoSEQ multiplex PCR. The sample lists 2 million to 2.5 million clones, about 92% occurring once. Sequencing input: naive CD4+ T cells from PBMCs. As to subset: CD45RA+ positively selected. The receptor source for this set is a man younger than 35 in good health. Some clones in this sample may be carry-over from other donors' samples.

The chain uses TRBV5-1 and TRBJ2-2; 13 nucleotides line up with TRBD2. Germline values: CDR1 SGHRS, CDR2 YFSETQ. V gave up 4 bases and J gave up 6 bases; unmatched junction bases: 9. This CDR3 has 17 amino acids. Here the CDR3 reads CASSLLPGLAGAGELFF. Here the CDR3 DNA reads TGCGCCAGCAGCCTACTACCTGGACTAGCGGGAGCCGGGGAGCTGTTTTTT.

This chain uses TRBV2 with TRBJ2-7, with D maybe TRBD1 (5 bases). The germline CDR1 and CDR2 sequences are SNHLY and FYNNEI. The CDR3 consists of 12 residues. V was pared by 4 bases and J by 6 bases, with 10 bases between. CDR3 nucleotide sequence: TGTGCCAGCAGTGGGATGGGGCTCGAGCAGTACTTC. Translating it yields CASSGMGLEQYF.

This clone appeared once. The chain combines TRBV9 with TRBJ2-6; no clear D gene. The length of the CDR3 is 13 residues. V dropped 4 bases and J dropped 4 bases, with 6 bases sitting between them. Germline V gene data show CDR1 as SGDLS and CDR2 as YYNGEE. The CDR3 DNA is TGTGCCAGCAGCCTCTGGGGGGCCAACGTCCTGACTTTC. Its translation: CASSLWGANVLTF.

V usage is TRBV19 and J usage is TRBJ1-5; 8 bases are a match to TRBD1. The CDR3 runs to 15 residues. J gave up 6 bases and V 5 bases, and 9 bases lay outside the gene matches. Germline assignment: CDR1 LNHDA and CDR2 SQIVND (reference sequence). As DNA, the CDR3 is TGTGCCAGTAGTCTCCTTGGACAGGGCGGTCAGCCCCAGCATTTT. Protein sequence: CASSLLGQGGQPQHF.

The chain has TRBV7-9 and TRBJ1-6, with D possibly matching TRBD1 (6 bases). V was clipped by 7 bases and J by 8 bases, with 18 bases between them. This CDR3 spans 15 amino acids. The germline gives CDR1 SEHNR, CDR2 FQNEAQ (reference sequence). In nucleotides, the CDR3 is TGTGCCAGCACCCTGCGGGGGGACACATATTCACCCCTCCACTTT. This codes for CASTLRGDTYSPLHF.

About this clone: Other nucleotide sequences from this sample produce the same CDR3. The chain is built from TRBV18 and TRBJ1-1; D ambiguous. From germline, CDR1 is KGHSH and CDR2 LQKENI. V was shortened by 3 bases and J by 3 bases, with 8 bases between the two germline ends. The CDR3 is made up of 13 amino acids. As DNA, the CDR3 is TGTGCCAGCTCACCTACGAGGGACACTGAAGCTTTCTTT. Protein sequence: CASSPTRDTEAFF.

This sequence joins TRBV6-5 and TRBJ2-6; a weak D match, TRBD1 (6 bases). V lost 4 bases and J 2 bases, leaving 9 bases between the germline ends. This CDR3 has 15 amino acids. In germline, CDR1 is MNHEY, CDR2 SVGAGI. The DNA for the CDR3 is TGTGCCAGCAGTTCAGGGGAGCCTGGGGCCAACGTCCTGACTTTC. Translation: CASSSGEPGANVLTF.

V usage is TRBV28 and J usage is TRBJ1-5, with 9 bases that match TRBD1. Germline assignment: CDR1 MDHEN and CDR2 SYDVKM. There are 18 residues in the CDR3. V gave up 6 bases and J gave up 0 bases; unmatched junction bases: 12. The CDR3 sequence is CASRRAGTGRDSNQPQHF. CDR3 sequence (DNA): TGTGCCAGCAGGCGTGCCGGGACAGGGAGGGATAGCAATCAGCCCCAGCATTTT.

The rearrangement links TRBV27 to TRBJ2-7; unclear D gene. V dropped 0 bases and J dropped 2 bases, with 11 bases sitting between them. The CDR3 is 15 amino acids. Germline loops: CDR1 MNHEY, CDR2 SMNVEV (reference sequence). The CDR3 DNA reads as TGTGCCAGCAGTTTATCTGGTAAAAGACCCTACGAGCAGTACTTC. Its translation: CASSLSGKRPYEQYF.

Note on this clone: Other DNA sequences of this sample code for an identical CDR3. The chain recombines TRBV9 with TRBJ2-4; D might be TRBD1 (6 bases). Per the germline V gene, CDR1 is SGDLS and CDR2 is YYNGEE. Trimming took off 0 bases at V and 5 bases at J, with 6 bases between the two ends. The CDR3 consists of 13 residues. In DNA, the CDR3 is TGTGCCAGCAGCGTAGGGACAGAAAACATTCAGTACTTC. This sequence encodes CASSVGTENIQYF.

The chain couples TRBV7-2 to TRBJ2-3; D call uncertain. Per the germline V gene, CDR1 is SGHTA and CDR2 is FQGNSA. V lost 2 bases and J lost 4, with 13 bases in between. The CDR3 totals 15 residues. Written as DNA, the CDR3 is TGTGCCAGCAGCTTACAGTGGCAGCTGGCAGATACGCAGTATTTT. Its translation is CASSLQWQLADTQYF.

The genes are TRBV7-3 and TRBJ2-3; D unresolved. Trimming stripped 5 bases from V and 4 bases from J, with 13 bases between. This CDR3 has 14 residues. The germline CDR1 and CDR2 sequences are SGHTA and FQGTGA. The CDR3 coding sequence is TGTGCCAGCAGCGTTGGTCGAGAGGCAGATACGCAGTATTTT. Protein sequence: CASSVGREADTQYF.

This chain joins TRBV9 and TRBJ1-1, with D maybe TRBD1 (5 bases). The CDR3 sequence is 12 residues long. The germline gives CDR1 SGDLS, CDR2 YYNGEE. With 4 bases removed from V and 9 bases from J, the gap between germline ends came to 13 bases. The CDR3 loop reads CASSSPGTQAFF. For the CDR3, the DNA is TGTGCCAGCAGCTCCCCCGGGACTCAAGCTTTCTTT.

The rearrangement joins TRBV6-6 to TRBJ2-5, with 11 positions matching TRBD2. From germline, CDR1 is MNHNY and CDR2 SVGAGI (reference sequence). Trimming cost V 2 bases and J 2 bases; bases outside gene matches: 4. The CDR3 runs to 16 residues. The CDR3 here is CASSYLGLAVQETQYF. The CDR3 region has the DNA TGTGCCAGCAGTTACCTGGGACTAGCGGTACAAGAGACCCAGTACTTC.

The gene calls are TRBV5-1 and TRBJ2-5; D gene ambiguous. Trimming pared 1 base from V and 2 bases from J, leaving 9 bases between. CDR1 is SGHRS and CDR2 is YFSETQ in the germline V gene. The CDR3 length is 14 residues. The CDR3 sequence is CASSLQRSQETQYF. CDR3 in DNA: TGCGCCAGCAGCTTGCAAAGGAGTCAAGAGACCCAGTACTTC.

This chain links TRBV27 with TRBJ2-5, with 7 bases matching TRBD1. With 4 bases clipped from V and 14 bases from J, the junction kept 10 bases outside the gene matches. From germline, CDR1 is MNHEY and CDR2 SMNVEV (reference sequence). The CDR3 consists of 12 residues. The CDR3 here is CASSSPGQIPYF. The CDR3 coding sequence is TGTGCCAGCAGTTCCCCGGGACAGATCCCTTACTTC.

The chain has TRBV15 and TRBJ2-7; possible D gene TRBD1, 5 bases. Per germline, CDR1 LNHNV and CDR2 YYDKDF (reference sequence). The CDR3 length is 14 residues. Trimming left V 1 base short and J 4 bases short, with 11 bases between. CDR3 region: CATSRATAGYEQYF. The DNA for the CDR3 is TGTGCCACCAGCAGAGCTACAGCAGGGTACGAGCAGTACTTC.

CDR3 sequence reads: CASSRDPRGNQPQHF. CDR3 nucleotide sequence: TGTGCCAGCAGCCGGGACCCTCGCGGCAATCAGCCCCAGCATTTT. The rearrangement joins TRBV6-5 to TRBJ1-5; possibly TRBD1 for D (5 bases). The germline V gene has CDR1 MNHEY and CDR2 SVGAGI. V was cut by 6 bases and J by 2 bases, with 14 bases left in between. The CDR3 runs to 15 residues.

The chain has TRBV15 and TRBJ1-2, with D perhaps matching TRBD1 (5 bases). The CDR3 has 13 amino acids. Trimming removed 7 bases at V and 7 bases at J, with 16 bases between. From germline, CDR1 is LNHNV and CDR2 YYDKDF (reference sequence). The CDR3 nucleotides read TGTGCCACCATCTCGGGGGGAAGGGGTGGCTACACCTTC. It specifies CATISGGRGGYTF. The full variable domain, in which reference TRBV15 and TRBJ1-2 provide the parts outside the CDR3, is DAMVIQNPRYQVTQFGKPVTLSCSQTLNHNVMYWYQQKSSQAPKLLFHYYDKDFNNEADTPDNFQSRRPNTSFCFLDIRSPGLGDTAMYLCATISGGRGGYTFGSGTRLTVV.

This rearrangement joins TRBV7-3 to TRBJ2-5, with 8 nucleotides matching TRBD1. This CDR3 is built from 17 residues. V lost 5 bases to trimming and J lost 4 bases; unmatched junction nucleotides: 15. Germline CDR1 reads SGHTA; CDR2 reads FQGTGA. CDR3 DNA sequence: TGTGCCAGCAGCCGGGGGATCAGGGGGCGAACGTCAGAGACCCAGTACTTC. It codes for CASSRGIRGRTSETQYF. The whole variable domain, remainder taken from reference TRBV7-3 and TRBJ2-5, is GAGVSQTPSNKVTEKGKYVELRCDPISGHTALYWYRQSLGQGPEFLIYFQGTGAADDSGLPNDRFFAVRPEGSVSTLKIQRTERGDSAVYLCASSRGIRGRTSETQYFGPGTRLLVL.

V usage is TRBV6-1 and J usage is TRBJ2-1; 8 bases are a match to TRBD2. Germline V gives CDR1 MNHNS, CDR2 SASEGT. V trimming: 3 bases; J trimming: 3 bases; junction bases outside the gene matches: 10. The CDR3 runs 17 residues. As DNA, the CDR3 is TGTGCCAGCAGTGACATTAGCGGGGCCGCCCTCTACAATGAGCAGTTCTTC. Its translation: CASSDISGAALYNEQFF.

The genes are TRBV29-1 and TRBJ2-1; TRBD1 matches at 8 bases. CDR3 size: 17 residues. With V trimmed by 5 bases and J by 6 bases, 18 bases remained unmatched. Germline-derived CDR1 and CDR2 are SQVTM and ANQGSEA. CDR3: CSVSKGQGKWVGNEQFF. Here the CDR3 DNA reads TGCAGCGTTTCTAAAGGACAGGGTAAATGGGTTGGCAATGAGCAGTTCTTC.

A remark on this clone: The DNA is left out, because the CDR3 cannot be placed on it with certainty; the CDR3 is given as TCRdb lists it. This chain connects TRBV6-6 to TRBJ1-5; the D segment call TRBD1 is taken from the table without a DNA check. The CDR3 region is 13 residues in length, termini included. Germline CDR1 reads MNHNY; CDR2 reads SVGAGI (reference sequence). The CDR3 loop reads CASSREWAQGASF.

The chain uses TRBV5-5 and TRBJ2-6; D is unclear. The V and J ends lost 0 bases and 4 bases respectively, with 11 bases between them. The CDR3 contains 16 residues. CDR1 SGHKS and CDR2 YYEKEE come from the germline V gene (reference sequence). The CDR3: CASSLVKASGANVLTF. CDR3 sequence (DNA): TGTGCCAGCAGCTTGGTTAAGGCCTCCGGGGCCAACGTCCTGACTTTC.

The chain carries TRBV4-2 and TRBJ2-7; TRBD1 aligns across 9 bases. Germline CDR1 is LGHNA and CDR2 is YNFKEQ. The CDR3 is 15 amino acids. Trimming removed 0 bases from V and 3 bases from J; junction bases left unmatched: 3. The CDR3, as DNA: TGTGCCAGCAGCCAAGATAGGGACAGGGTCTACGAGCAGTACTTC. It codes for CASSQDRDRVYEQYF.